Presented here are 31 T cell receptor beta chains from one specimen sequenced in a study of cytomegalovirus exposure and HLA in healthy donors. PCR involved 60 Vbeta and 13 Jbeta primers. Only in-frame clones appear in the TCRdb table, and some are missing; sequencing was by immunoSEQ multiplex PCR. Altogether about 260,000 clones are present, about 66% being singletons, with the ten largest covering approximately 2.3%. The sample taken for sequencing was PBMCs. The receptors were sampled from a female donor in good health and CMV-seronegative.

This clone showed up just a few times. CDR3 in DNA: TGTGCCAGCAGGGATACAGGGAGCAATCAGCCCCAGCATTTT. Its translation: CASRDTGSNQPQHF. The chain couples TRBV28 to TRBJ1-5, with a possible D match to TRBD1 (6 bases). The germline V gene encodes CDR1 MDHEN and CDR2 SYDVKM. The CDR3 loop spans 14 amino acids. Trimming removed 6 bases at V and 1 base at J, with 10 bases between.

The rearrangement links TRBV5-1 to TRBJ2-1, with no clear D. Trimming stripped 0 bases from V and 0 bases from J, with 10 bases between. The CDR3 covers 16 residues. Germline lookup yields CDR1 SGHRS and CDR2 YFSETQ. The CDR3 nucleotides read TGCGCCAGCAGCTTGGTTGTGGGCCACTCCTACAATGAGCAGTTCTTC. This encodes CASSLVVGHSYNEQFF.

This clone has just a few counts. V and J are TRBV28 and TRBJ2-7; tentative D call: TRBD2 (5 bases). Trimming shortened V by 1 base and J by 2 bases, and 18 bases separated the two germline ends. Germline loops: CDR1 MDHEN, CDR2 SYDVKM. This CDR3 spans 17 amino acids. The CDR3 DNA follows: TGTGCCAGCAGTTTATCGGGGTCTGGCGGGCGCACCTACGAGCAGTACTTC. Its translation: CASSLSGSGGRTYEQYF.

Concerning this clone itself: A read error may account for a junction end that differs from germline. This sequence joins TRBV6-4 and TRBJ2-1; 11 positions match TRBD2. The germline V gene encodes CDR1 MRHNA and CDR2 SNTAGT. The CDR3 loop spans 15 amino acids. The CDR3 loop is CASSLGLAEYNGQFF. In DNA, the CDR3 is TGTGCCAGCAGCTTGGGACTAGCGGAATACAATGGGCAGTTCTTC.

The chain is built from TRBV19 and TRBJ2-7; 9 bases line up with TRBD1. The CDR3 consists of 16 residues. With V trimmed by 5 bases and J by 2 bases, 10 bases remained unmatched. In germline, CDR1 is LNHDA, CDR2 SQIVND (reference sequence). The CDR3 sequence is CASSPQTGGTTYEQYF. CDR3 sequence (DNA): TGTGCCAGTAGTCCTCAGACAGGGGGTACCACCTACGAGCAGTACTTC.

The genes are TRBV5-1 and TRBJ1-1; perhaps TRBD1 as D (5 bases). Germline CDR1 reads SGHRS; CDR2 reads YFSETQ. The CDR3 is made up of 14 amino acids. Trimming removed 4 bases from V and 1 base from J, with 11 bases in between. CDR3 region: CASSTPTGNTEAFF. CDR3 DNA: TGCGCCAGCAGCACCCCCACAGGGAACACTGAAGCTTTCTTT.

The chain couples TRBV7-9 to TRBJ1-1; 7 bases fit TRBD1. V shed 8 bases and J 0 bases; nucleotides not matched to a gene: 12. The germline V gene encodes CDR1 SEHNR and CDR2 FQNEAQ (reference sequence). The CDR3 extends over 16 amino acids. The CDR3 here is CASWTTKGQMNTEAFF. As DNA, the CDR3 is TGTGCCAGCTGGACAACCAAGGGACAGATGAACACTGAAGCTTTCTTT. Full variable domain (rest looked up from reference TRBV7-9 and TRBJ1-1): DTGVSQNPRHKITKRGQNVTFRCDPISEHNRLYWYRQTLGQGPEFLTYFQNEAQLEKSRLLSDRFSAERPKGSFSTLEIQRTEQGDSAMYLCASWTTKGQMNTEAFFGQGTRLTVV.

V gene TRBV12-5 combines with J gene TRBJ1-1, with D possibly matching TRBD1 (6 bases). There are 12 residues in the CDR3. The V end was cut by 0 bases, the J end by 11 bases, with 10 bases between. Germline CDR1 is LGHNT and CDR2 is FRNRAP. This chain's CDR3 is CASGLVSGEAFF. Written as DNA, the CDR3 is TGTGCTAGTGGTTTGGTATCAGGGGAGGCTTTCTTT.

This clone has only a few counts. The V and J genes are TRBV27 and TRBJ1-1; D possibly corresponds to TRBD1 (6 bases). V gave up 6 bases and J gave up 5 bases, with 16 bases separating them. In germline, CDR1 is MNHEY, CDR2 SMNVEV (reference sequence). The length of the CDR3 is 14 residues. Written as DNA, the CDR3 is TGTGCCAGCAGCCGCAGGACAGAGGGGACTGAAGCTTTCTTT. Its protein is CASSRRTEGTEAFF.

CDR3 sequence: CASSWTGDEQFF. The DNA for the CDR3 is TGTGCCAGCAGTTGGACAGGGGATGAGCAGTTCTTC. This chain links TRBV27 with TRBJ2-1; 9 nucleotides line up with TRBD1. This CDR3 contains 12 residues. Unmatched junction bases numbered 0, after V lost 4 bases and J lost 8 bases. CDR1 MNHEY and CDR2 SMNVEV come from the germline V gene (reference sequence).

The chain uses TRBV11-3 and TRBJ2-3, with TRBD1 matching over 8 bases. The CDR3 consists of 14 residues. Per germline, CDR1 SGHNT and CDR2 YENEEA. Trimming at V came to 6 bases and at J to 4 bases, leaving 6 bases not matched to a gene. The CDR3 loop reads CASSQRQGSDTQYF. DNA for the CDR3: TGTGCCAGCAGTCAAAGACAGGGGTCAGATACGCAGTATTTT.

The chain has TRBV28 and TRBJ2-3; 10 bases are a match to TRBD2. V shed 3 bases and J 0 bases; nucleotides not matched to a gene: 9. The length of the CDR3 is 18 residues. The germline gives CDR1 MDHEN, CDR2 SYDVKM. The chain's CDR3 is CASSLFLLAGISTDTQYF. DNA of the CDR3: TGTGCCAGCAGTTTGTTTCTACTAGCGGGGATTAGCACAGATACGCAGTATTTT.

The gene calls are TRBV28 and TRBJ2-2; TRBD2 might be the D (6 bases). V lost 5 bases and J lost 3, with 13 bases in between. Germline V gene lookup returns CDR1 MDHEN and CDR2 SYDVKM. CDR3 length equals 15 residues. Here the CDR3 DNA reads TGTGCCAGCAGTAGAGGGACTGGGGACACCGGGGAGCTGTTTTTT. Amino acids: CASSRGTGDTGELFF.

The CDR3 DNA sequence: TGTGCCAGCAGTCTGATCAACAGGGGGGCCTACTCCTACGAGCAGTACTTC. Its protein is CASSLINRGAYSYEQYF. The V call is TRBV5-6, the J call TRBJ2-7; 8 positions match TRBD1. Germline trimming cut 5 bases from V and 0 bases from J; bases unmatched to any gene: 13. The CDR3 extends over 17 amino acids. The V gene's germline CDR1 is SGHDT and CDR2 YYEEEE.

This clone was observed a few times. The chain recombines TRBV9 with TRBJ2-1; TRBD1 agrees at 9 bases. V gave up 7 bases and J gave up 2 bases; unmatched junction bases: 10. Germline V CDR1 and CDR2: SGDLS, YYNGEE. The CDR3 length is 16 residues. The DNA of the CDR3 is TGTGCCAGCTACGATCGGGGGACAGGGCCCTACAATGAGCAGTTCTTC. Amino acids: CASYDRGTGPYNEQFF.

The J gene is TRBJ2-7, the V gene TRBV10-2, with a weak D call TRBD1 (6 bases). V lost 6 bases, J lost 1 base, and 16 bases lay in between. Germline CDR1 is WSHSY and CDR2 is SAAADI. The CDR3 is 15 residues long. The CDR3 DNA reads as TGCGCCAGCAGACATGGACAGTATAGTTCCTACGAGCAGTACTTC. Translating it yields CASRHGQYSSYEQYF.

This clone has just a few counts. J is TRBJ1-1 and V is TRBV28; no clear D. The V gene lost 1 base and the J gene lost 0 bases, with 15 bases spanning the gap. This CDR3 is built from 17 residues. Germline loops: CDR1 MDHEN, CDR2 SYDVKM. The CDR3 loop is CASSLSLHPYMNTEAFF. The CDR3 coding sequence is TGTGCCAGCAGTTTATCCCTCCATCCTTACATGAACACTGAAGCTTTCTTT.

This chain connects TRBV11-3 to TRBJ2-2, with TRBD2 matching 8 bases. The CDR3 spans 19 residues. V lost 5 bases to trimming and J lost 1 base; unmatched junction nucleotides: 15. Germline V gene sequence: CDR1 SGHNT, CDR2 YENEEA. For the CDR3, the DNA is TGTGCCAGCAGCCCCGCGGGCCTAGCGGGTGGGTGGAACACCGGGGAGCTGTTTTTT. As protein: CASSPAGLAGGWNTGELFF.

The rearrangement joins TRBV19 to TRBJ2-7; TRBD1 agrees at 8 bases. The CDR3 has 14 amino acids. The ends lost 5 bases at V and 4 bases at J; junction bases unmatched: 7. Germline CDR1 reads LNHDA; CDR2 reads SQIVND (reference sequence). The CDR3 nucleotides read TGTGCCAGTAGTTTCGGACAGGGTCAATACGAGCAGTACTTC. Its protein is CASSFGQGQYEQYF. Supplemented by reference TRBV19 and TRBJ2-7, the full variable domain reads DGGITQSPKYLFRKEGQNVTLSCEQNLNHDAMYWYRQDPGQGLRLIYYSQIVNDFQKGDIAEGYSVSREKKESFPLTVTSAQKNPTAFYLCASSFGQGQYEQYFGPGTRLTVT.

The chain employs TRBV23-1 and TRBJ2-7; 8 bases align to TRBD2. TRBV23-1 is identified as an open reading frame with a role that is uncertain. The CDR3 is 16 residues long. V gave up 1 base and J gave up 3 bases; unmatched junction bases: 8. This chain's CDR3 is CASSQCKRERDYEQYF. In DNA, the CDR3 is TGCGCCAGCAGTCAATGCAAGCGGGAGAGGGACTACGAGCAGTACTTC.

This clone was found a few times. The chain is built from TRBV5-4 and TRBJ1-4; 8 bases fit TRBD1. From germline, CDR1 is SGHNT and CDR2 YYREEE (reference sequence). This CDR3 region has 14 residues. After removal of 3 bases from V and 6 bases from J, the junction contained 4 bases not matched to a gene. The CDR3 here is CASSWETGDEKLFF. In DNA, the CDR3 is TGTGCCAGCAGCTGGGAGACAGGGGATGAAAAACTGTTTTTT.

V is TRBV2 and J is TRBJ2-7; possible D gene TRBD2, 5 bases. With 9 bases removed from V and 7 bases from J, the gap between germline ends came to 25 bases. This CDR3 comprises 15 residues. From germline, CDR1 is SNHLY and CDR2 FYNNEI. DNA for the CDR3: TGTGCCAGTCATAAAGGGCTAGAGGGCCGCGGGGAGCAGTACTTC. It yields the protein CASHKGLEGRGEQYF.

This chain uses TRBV2 with TRBJ2-2; a weak D match, TRBD1 (6 bases). The CDR3 is made up of 19 amino acids. Trimming cost V 6 bases and J 4 bases, with 27 bases left between them. Germline V gives CDR1 SNHLY, CDR2 FYNNEI. The CDR3, as DNA: TGTGCCAGCAGAGACCCCCTAGGGGGACCCATTTATGGCACCGGGGAGCTGTTTTTT. Encoded protein: CASRDPLGGPIYGTGELFF.

This clone occurred a few times. The gene calls are TRBV16 and TRBJ2-3; TRBD1 might be the D (7 bases). The CDR3 contains 14 residues. Germline assignment: CDR1 KGHSY and CDR2 FQNENV. Trimming stripped 0 bases from V and 6 bases from J, with 10 bases between. This CDR3 is CASSQSTGRDTQYF. The CDR3 DNA reads TGTGCCAGCAGCCAATCGACAGGGAGGGATACGCAGTATTTT.

In this sample, this clone turned up a few times. This chain uses TRBV28 with TRBJ1-2; the D is unclear. The CDR3 is made up of 13 amino acids. Trimming stripped 10 bases from V and 7 bases from J, with 19 bases between. The V gene's germline CDR1 is MDHEN and CDR2 SYDVKM. DNA of the CDR3: TGTGCCACTGCGCAGCCGGGGATTGGTGGCTACACCTTC. Translating it yields CATAQPGIGGYTF.

The J gene is TRBJ2-1, the V gene TRBV18, with 9 positions matching TRBD2. V lost 11 bases and J lost 8; bases outside the gene matches: 7. Germline lookup yields CDR1 KGHSH and CDR2 LQKENI. There are 12 residues in the CDR3. CDR3 amino acids: CAGAREGYEQFF. In nucleotides, the CDR3 is TGTGCCGGCGCGCGGGAGGGATATGAGCAGTTCTTC.

The chain links TRBV6-1 to TRBJ1-2, with 10 bases matching TRBD1. The CDR3 spans 14 residues. Germline CDR1 and CDR2: MNHNS and SASEGT. V gave up 0 bases and J gave up 8 bases; unmatched junction bases: 3. The CDR3 here is CASSEADRGVGYTF. DNA of the CDR3: TGTGCCAGCAGTGAAGCGGACAGGGGGGTAGGCTACACCTTC.

This sequence joins TRBV7-2 and TRBJ2-5; 8 nucleotides match TRBD2. The CDR3 has 19 residues. V shed 3 bases, J shed 1 base, and the junction held 16 bases outside the gene matches. Germline V gene sequence: CDR1 SGHTA, CDR2 FQGNSA. The DNA of the CDR3 is TGTGCCAGCAGCTTCTTGCTGGGACTAGGCCGTATGGGCCAAGAGACCCAGTACTTC. It specifies CASSFLLGLGRMGQETQYF. The complete variable domain, with remaining parts taken from reference TRBV7-2 and TRBJ2-5, reads GAGVSQSPSNKVTEKGKDVELRCDPISGHTALYWYRQSLGQGLEFLIYFQGNSAPDKSGLPSDRFSAERTGGSVSTLTIQRTQQEDSAVYLCASSFLLGLGRMGQETQYFGPGTRLLVL.

This clone was observed a few times. Other DNA sequences in this sample translate to the same CDR3. The genes are TRBV5-1 and TRBJ2-5; D not resolved. The CDR3 has 14 residues. The germline CDR1 and CDR2 sequences are SGHRS and YFSETQ. The V and J ends lost 0 bases and 2 bases respectively, with 8 bases between them. Here the CDR3 reads CASSLGGSQETQYF. In DNA form, the CDR3 reads TGCGCCAGCAGCTTGGGCGGATCACAAGAGACCCAGTACTTC.

This clone has only one observation. The genes are TRBV4-1 and TRBJ2-1; perhaps TRBD2 as D (6 bases). The CDR3 has 17 amino acids. The V and J ends lost 0 bases and 4 bases respectively, with 16 bases between them. The germline CDR1 and CDR2 sequences are MGHRA and YSYEKL. The CDR3 reads CASSQEASARSYNEQFF. The DNA for the CDR3 is TGCGCCAGCAGCCAAGAAGCTAGCGCACGGTCATACAATGAGCAGTTCTTC.

This clone was picked up a small number of times. The chain combines TRBV7-9 with TRBJ1-6, with a tentative D call TRBD1 (5 bases). Germline CDR1 and CDR2: SEHNR and FQNEAQ (reference sequence). This CDR3 has 14 amino acids. V was shortened by 5 bases and J by 9 bases, with 14 bases between the two germline ends. CDR3 region: CASSAQGHGSPLHF. The CDR3, as DNA: TGTGCCAGCAGCGCTCAGGGTCACGGTTCACCCCTCCACTTT.